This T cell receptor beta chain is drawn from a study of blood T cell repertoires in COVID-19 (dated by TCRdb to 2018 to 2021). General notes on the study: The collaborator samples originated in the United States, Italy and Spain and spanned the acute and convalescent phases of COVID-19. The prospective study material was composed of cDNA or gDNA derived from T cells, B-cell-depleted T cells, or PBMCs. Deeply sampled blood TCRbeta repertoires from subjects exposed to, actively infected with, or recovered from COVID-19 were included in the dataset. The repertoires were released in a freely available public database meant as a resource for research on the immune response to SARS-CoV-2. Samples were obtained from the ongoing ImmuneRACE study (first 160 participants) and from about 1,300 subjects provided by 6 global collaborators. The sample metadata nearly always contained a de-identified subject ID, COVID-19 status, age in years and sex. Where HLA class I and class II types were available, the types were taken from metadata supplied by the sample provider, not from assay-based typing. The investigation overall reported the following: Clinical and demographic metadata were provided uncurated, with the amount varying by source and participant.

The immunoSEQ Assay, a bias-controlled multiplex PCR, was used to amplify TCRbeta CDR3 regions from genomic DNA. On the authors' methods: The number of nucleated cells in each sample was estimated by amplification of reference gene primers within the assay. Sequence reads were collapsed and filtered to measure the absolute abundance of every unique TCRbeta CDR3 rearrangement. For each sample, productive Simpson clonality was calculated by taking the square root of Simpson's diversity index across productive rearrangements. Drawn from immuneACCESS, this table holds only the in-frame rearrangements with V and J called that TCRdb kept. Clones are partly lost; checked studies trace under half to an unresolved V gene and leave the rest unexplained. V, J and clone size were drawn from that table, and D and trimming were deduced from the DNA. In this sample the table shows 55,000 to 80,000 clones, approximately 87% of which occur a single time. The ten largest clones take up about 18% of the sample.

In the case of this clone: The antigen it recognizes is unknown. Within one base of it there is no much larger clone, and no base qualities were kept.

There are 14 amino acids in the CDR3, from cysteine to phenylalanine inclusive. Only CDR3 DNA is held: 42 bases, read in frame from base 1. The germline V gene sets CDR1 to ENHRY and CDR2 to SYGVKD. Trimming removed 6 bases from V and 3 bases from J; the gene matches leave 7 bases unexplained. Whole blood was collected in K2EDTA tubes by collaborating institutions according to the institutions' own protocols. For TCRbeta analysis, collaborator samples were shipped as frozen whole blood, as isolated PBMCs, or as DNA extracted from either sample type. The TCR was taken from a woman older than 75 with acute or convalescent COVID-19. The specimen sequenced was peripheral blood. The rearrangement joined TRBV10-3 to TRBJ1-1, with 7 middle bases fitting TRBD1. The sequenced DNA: TGTGCCATCAGATCCAAACAGGGGTACACTGAAGCTTTCTTT. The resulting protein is CAIRSKQGYTEAFF.